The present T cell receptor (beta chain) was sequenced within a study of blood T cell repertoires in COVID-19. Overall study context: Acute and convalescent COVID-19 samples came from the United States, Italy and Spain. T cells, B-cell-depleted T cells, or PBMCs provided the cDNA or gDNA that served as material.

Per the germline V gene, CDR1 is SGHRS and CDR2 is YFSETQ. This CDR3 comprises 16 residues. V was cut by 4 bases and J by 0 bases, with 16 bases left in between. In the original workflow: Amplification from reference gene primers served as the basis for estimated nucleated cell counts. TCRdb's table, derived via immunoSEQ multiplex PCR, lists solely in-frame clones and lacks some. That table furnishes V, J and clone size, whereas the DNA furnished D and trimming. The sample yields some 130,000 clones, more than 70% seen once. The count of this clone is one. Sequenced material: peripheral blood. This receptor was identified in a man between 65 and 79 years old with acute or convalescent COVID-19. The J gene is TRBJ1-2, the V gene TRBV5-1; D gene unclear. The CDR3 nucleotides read TGCGCCAGCAGCCTAGGTTCAGACCTACCTAACTATGGCTACACCTTC. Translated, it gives CASSLGSDLPNYGYTF.